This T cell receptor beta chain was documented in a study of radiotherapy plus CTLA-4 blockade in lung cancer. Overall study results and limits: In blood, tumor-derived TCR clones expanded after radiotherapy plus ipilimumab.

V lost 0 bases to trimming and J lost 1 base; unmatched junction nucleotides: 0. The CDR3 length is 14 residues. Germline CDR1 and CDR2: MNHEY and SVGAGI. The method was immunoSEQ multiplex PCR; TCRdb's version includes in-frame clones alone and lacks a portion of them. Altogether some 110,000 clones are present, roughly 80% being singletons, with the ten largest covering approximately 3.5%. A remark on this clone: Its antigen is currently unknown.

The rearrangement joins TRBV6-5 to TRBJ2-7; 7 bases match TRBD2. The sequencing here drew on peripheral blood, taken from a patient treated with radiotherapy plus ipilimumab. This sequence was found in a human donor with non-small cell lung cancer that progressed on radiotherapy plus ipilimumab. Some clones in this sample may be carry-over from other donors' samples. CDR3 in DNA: TGTGCCAGCAGTTACTCGGGGGGGTCCTACGAGCAGTACTTC. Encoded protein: CASSYSGGSYEQYF.